These 23 T cell receptor beta chains originate from one sample sequenced in a study of blood T cell repertoires in COVID-19. The repertoire was sequenced with immunoSEQ multiplex PCR; TCRdb's copy has only in-frame clones and lacks some. This table holds around 300,000 clones, around 90% found once. Input material: peripheral blood. The source of these receptors is a woman aged 40 to 50 who had recovered from COVID-19.

The chain links TRBV4-1 to TRBJ2-3; the match to TRBD2 covers 10 bases. The CDR3 extends over 16 amino acids. Germline CDR1 and CDR2: MGHRA and YSYEKL. V trimming: 4 bases; J trimming: 4 bases; junction bases outside the gene matches: 8. CDR3 bases: TGCGCCAGCAGCCCGACAGCGGGAGGGGAACCAGATACGCAGTATTTT. It is translated as CASSPTAGGEPDTQYF.

The CDR3 region is CASSPEERSLIYTGELFF. The CDR3, as DNA: TGTGCCAGCTCCCCCGAGGAAAGGTCCCTTATATACACCGGGGAGCTGTTTTTT. The gene calls are TRBV18 and TRBJ2-2; no clear D gene. With 6 bases removed from V and 3 bases from J, the gap between germline ends came to 23 bases. CDR3 length equals 18 residues. Germline assignment: CDR1 KGHSH and CDR2 LQKENI.

The chain employs TRBV24-1 and TRBJ2-1; D gene ambiguous. Deletions cut 5 bases from V and 5 bases from J, with 9 bases between. Germline CDR1 and CDR2: KGHDR and SFDVKD. The CDR3 has 13 residues. CDR3 in DNA: TGTGCCACCAGTGCGCACGGTAACAATGAGCAGTTCTTC. It specifies CATSAHGNNEQFF.

J is TRBJ2-6 and V is TRBV7-9, with D possibly TRBD1 on 7 matching bases. CDR3 length: 16 amino acids. Trimming left V 5 bases short and J 1 base short, with 12 bases between. The germline V gene has CDR1 SEHNR and CDR2 FQNEAQ (reference sequence). DNA of the CDR3: TGTGCCAGCAGCCCCAGGGGGGATTCTGGGGCCAACGTCCTGACTTTC. Its translation is CASSPRGDSGANVLTF.

This clone was seen only once. This chain uses TRBV6-2 or TRBV6-3 with TRBJ1-5; D is perhaps TRBD1 (5 bases). The CDR3 consists of 17 residues. Trimming removed 5 bases at V and 1 base at J, with 18 bases between. Germline V gives CDR1 MNHEY, CDR2 SVGEGT. The DNA of the CDR3 is TGTGCCAGCAGTGCCCCTCCAGGGCTCGGGAGCAATCAGCCCCAGCATTTT. Its protein product is CASSAPPGLGSNQPQHF.

The gene calls are TRBV5-1 and TRBJ2-7, with D possibly matching TRBD2 (6 bases). Germline V gene lookup returns CDR1 SGHRS and CDR2 YFSETQ. The V and J ends lost 2 bases and 5 bases respectively, with 14 bases between them. The CDR3 has 14 amino acids. This chain's CDR3 is CASSLTSKLDEQYF. As DNA, the CDR3 is TGCGCCAGCAGCTTAACTAGCAAGCTAGACGAGCAGTACTTC.

The chain uses TRBV5-6 and TRBJ2-6, with D unclear. Germline values: CDR1 SGHDT, CDR2 YYEEEE. The CDR3 runs 17 residues. Trimming removed 0 bases from V and 0 bases from J, with 10 bases in between. CDR3: CASSLALLASGANVLTF. The CDR3 coding sequence is TGTGCCAGCAGCTTGGCCTTATTGGCCTCTGGGGCCAACGTCCTGACTTTC.

The chain uses TRBV5-1 and TRBJ1-3; TRBD1 might be the D (5 bases). CDR1 SGHRS and CDR2 YFSETQ come from the germline V gene. CDR3 length: 17 residues. Trimming removed 4 bases at V and 0 bases at J, with 17 bases between. CDR3 protein: CASSASFSGASGNTIYF. CDR3 DNA: TGCGCCAGCAGCGCCTCGTTTAGTGGGGCCTCTGGAAACACCATATATTTT.

This clone occurred a few times. V is TRBV19 and J is TRBJ1-2, with D possibly matching TRBD1 (6 bases). With 7 bases removed from V and 5 bases from J, the gap between germline ends came to 14 bases. This CDR3 is 13 amino acids long. Germline V lookup: CDR1 LNHDA, CDR2 SQIVND (reference sequence). The DNA for the CDR3 is TGTGCCAGTAAAAGACAGGACGTTTATGGCTACACCTTC. Translated: CASKRQDVYGYTF.

J is TRBJ2-2 and V is TRBV21-1; TRBD2 was called by the table and not checked on the DNA. TRBV21-1 is listed as a pseudogene. The CDR3 is made up of 16 amino acids. CDR3 sequence reads: CASSLLASGPTGELFF. Written as DNA, the CDR3 is TGTGCCAGCAGCCTCCTGGCTAGCGGGCCAACCGGGGAGCTGTTTTTT.

The chain is built from TRBV3-1 (or the pseudogene TRBV3-2) and TRBJ2-2, with 8 bases matching TRBD2. With V trimmed by 4 bases and J by 8 bases, 6 bases remained unmatched. Germline V lookup: CDR1 LGHDT, CDR2 YNNKEL (reference sequence). CDR3 length: 14 residues. DNA for the CDR3: TGTGCCAGCAGCCCGGGGGGGTTTGGAGGGGAGCTGTTTTTT. It yields the protein CASSPGGFGGELFF.

The rearrangement links TRBV30 to TRBJ2-5, with D hard to call. Trimming took 2 bases from V and 2 from J, leaving 6 bases between them. The CDR3 loop spans 12 amino acids. From germline, CDR1 is GTSNPN and CDR2 SVGIG (reference sequence). CDR3 in amino acids: CAWSRFQETQYF. Written as DNA, the CDR3 is TGTGCCTGGAGTCGGTTTCAAGAGACCCAGTACTTC.

The count of this clone is one. This sequence joins TRBV15 and TRBJ2-7, with 14 bases identical to TRBD2. Trimming took 5 bases from V and 0 from J; bases not matched to a gene: 3. The CDR3 totals 16 residues. Per the germline V gene, CDR1 is LNHNV and CDR2 is YYDKDF (reference sequence). The DNA of the CDR3 is TGTGCCACCAGCGAGGGACTAGCGGGAGCCTCCTACGAGCAGTACTTC. This codes for CATSEGLAGASYEQYF.

The chain couples TRBV12-3 or TRBV12-4 to TRBJ2-2; D uncertain. V was trimmed by 6 bases and J by 2 bases, leaving 7 bases between them. The CDR3 length is 13 residues. The chain's CDR3 is CASSRVNTGELFF. The CDR3, as DNA: TGTGCCAGCAGCCGGGTAAACACCGGGGAGCTGTTTTTT.

In its sample, this clone was seen once. This rearrangement joins TRBV28 to TRBJ2-2; possible D gene TRBD2, 6 bases. Trimming took off 8 bases at V and 7 bases at J, with 20 bases between the two ends. The germline V gene encodes CDR1 MDHEN and CDR2 SYDVKM. The CDR3 contains 15 residues. CDR3 nucleotide sequence: TGTGCCAGCGATGAAGGGACTGACTCTGTCGGGGAGCTGTTTTTT. It encodes CASDEGTDSVGELFF.

The chain is built from TRBV28 and TRBJ2-7; 7 bases are shared with TRBD1. J was trimmed by 6 bases and V by 5 bases; bases with no gene match: 19. CDR3 length: 17 residues. Germline CDR1 MDHEN, CDR2 SYDVKM. CDR3 in amino acids: CASSRTGGVKLKGEQYF. The CDR3 DNA follows: TGTGCCAGCAGTCGGACAGGTGGGGTTAAGCTTAAAGGCGAGCAGTACTTC.

The chain has TRBV5-1 and TRBJ2-7; 12 bases agree with TRBD2. CDR3 length: 16 residues. Germline V gene lookup returns CDR1 SGHRS and CDR2 YFSETQ. With 0 bases clipped from V and 2 bases from J, the junction kept 3 bases outside the gene matches. CDR3 nucleotide sequence: TGCGCCAGCAGCTTGGGGACTAGCGGGACCACCTACGAGCAGTACTTC. Translating it yields CASSLGTSGTTYEQYF.

The gene calls are TRBV19 and TRBJ2-5, with a weak D call TRBD2 (5 bases). The CDR3 has 13 amino acids. In germline, CDR1 is LNHDA, CDR2 SQIVND (reference sequence). V lost 8 bases and J lost 4, with 14 bases in between. DNA of the CDR3: TGTGCCAGTTCTATAGGACTGCGAGAGACCCAGTACTTC. This gives the protein CASSIGLRETQYF.

This sequence joins TRBV10-1 and TRBJ2-1; D remains ambiguous. CDR1 and CDR2 (germline): WNHNN, SYGVQD (reference sequence). The V gene lost 5 bases and the J gene lost 0 bases, with 8 bases spanning the gap. The CDR3 sequence is 14 residues long. CDR3 in amino acids: CASSHPGSYNEQFF. CDR3 DNA: TGCGCCAGCAGTCATCCGGGCTCCTACAATGAGCAGTTCTTC.

The DNA for the CDR3 is TGTGCCAGCAGTTCCCCTAGCGGGAATGAGCAGTTCTTC. This codes for CASSSPSGNEQFF. The chain is built from TRBV28 and TRBJ2-1; TRBD2 agrees at 8 bases. Trimming cost V 4 bases and J 7 bases; bases outside gene matches: 3. The CDR3 is made up of 13 amino acids. CDR1 is MDHEN and CDR2 is SYDVKM in the germline V gene.

This chain joins TRBV27 and TRBJ2-1, with D possibly matching TRBD2 (6 bases). Germline-derived CDR1 and CDR2 are MNHEY and SMNVEV (reference sequence). The V gene lost 5 bases and the J gene lost 0 bases, with 14 bases spanning the gap. This CDR3 region has 16 residues. The CDR3 is CASSPLAPSSYNEQFF. CDR3 nucleotide sequence: TGTGCCAGCAGTCCACTAGCACCGAGCTCCTACAATGAGCAGTTCTTC.

This rearrangement joins TRBV7-3 to TRBJ2-5; 7 positions match TRBD1. Per the germline V gene, CDR1 is SGHTA and CDR2 is FQGTGA. The CDR3 is made up of 15 amino acids. V shed 3 bases and J 5 bases; nucleotides not matched to a gene: 9. The CDR3 is CASSFTTGVNETQYF. CDR3 nucleotides: TGTGCCAGCAGCTTCACTACAGGGGTGAATGAGACCCAGTACTTC.

The V gene is TRBV5-1, the J gene TRBJ2-1, with a tentative D call TRBD2 (6 bases). Germline V gives CDR1 SGHRS, CDR2 YFSETQ. The CDR3 sequence is 16 residues long. V was shortened by 0 bases and J by 3 bases, with 13 bases between the two germline ends. The CDR3 nucleotides are TGCGCCAGCAGCTTGGCCGAGGAGGGAAGCTACAATGAGCAGTTCTTC. Protein: CASSLAEEGSYNEQFF.